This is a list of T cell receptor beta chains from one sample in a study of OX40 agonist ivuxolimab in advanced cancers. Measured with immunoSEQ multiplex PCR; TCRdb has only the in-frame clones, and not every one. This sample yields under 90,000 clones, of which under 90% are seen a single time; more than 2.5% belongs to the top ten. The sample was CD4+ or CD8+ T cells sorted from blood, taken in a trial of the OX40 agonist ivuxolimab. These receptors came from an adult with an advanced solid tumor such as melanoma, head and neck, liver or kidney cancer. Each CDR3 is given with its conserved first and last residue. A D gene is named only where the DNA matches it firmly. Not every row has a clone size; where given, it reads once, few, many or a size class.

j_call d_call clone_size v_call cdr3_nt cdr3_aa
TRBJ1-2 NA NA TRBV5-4 TGTGCCAGCAGCTTGGACCAAAACTATGGCTACACCTTC CASSLDQNYGYTF
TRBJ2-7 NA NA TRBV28 TGTGCCAGCAGGGTGAGGGGAGCCGCCTACGAGCAGTACTTC CASRVRGAAYEQYF
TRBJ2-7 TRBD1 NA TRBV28 TGTGCCAGCAGATCCACAGGGGCGGGTGGCTACGAGCAGTACTTC CASRSTGAGGYEQYF
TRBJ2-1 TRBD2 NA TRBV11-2 TGTGCCAGCAGGGACGGGACTAGCGGGATTGATGAGCAGTTCTTC CASRDGTSGIDEQFF
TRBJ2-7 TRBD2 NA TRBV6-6 TGTGCCAGCGGGACTAGCGGAGAGGGAGAGCAGTACTTC CASGTSGEGEQYF
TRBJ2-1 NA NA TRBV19 TGTGCCAGTAGTATTGGGGTGATAAGGGATGAGCAGTTCTTC CASSIGVIRDEQFF
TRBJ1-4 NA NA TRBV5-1 TGCGCCAGCAGCTCCGGGGGGGGATCGGAAAAACTGTTTTTT CASSSGGGSEKLFF
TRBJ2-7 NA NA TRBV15 TGTGCCACCAGCAGAGACCGACAGGCGTACGAGCAGTACTTC CATSRDRQAYEQYF
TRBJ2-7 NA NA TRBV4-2 TGTGCCAGCAGCCAAGAACTCGGGGGATGGGACGGGACGCTCCCGTTCCGCGAGCAGTACTTC CASSQELGGWDGTLPFREQYF
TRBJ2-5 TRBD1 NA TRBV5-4 TGTGCCAGCAGCTTGGAACGAGGACAGGCAATAGAGACCCAGTACTTC CASSLERGQAIETQYF
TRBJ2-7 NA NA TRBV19 TGTGCCAGTAGTCCTGCCTTAACCTACGAGCAGTACTTC CASSPALTYEQYF
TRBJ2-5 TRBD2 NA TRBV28 TGTGCCAGCAGGGGACCCCCGGGGGGCCAAGAGACCCAGTACTTC CASRGPPGGQETQYF
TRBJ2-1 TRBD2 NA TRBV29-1 TGCAGCGTCAGGACTAGCTCCTACAATGAGCAGTTCTTC CSVRTSSYNEQFF
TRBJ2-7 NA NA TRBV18 TGTGCCAGCTCACCACCGGGCAGCACCAAATACGAGCAGTACTTC CASSPPGSTKYEQYF
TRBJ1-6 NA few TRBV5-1 TGCGCCAGCACCGCCGGAACCTCGGACTCACCCCTCCACTTT CASTAGTSDSPLHF
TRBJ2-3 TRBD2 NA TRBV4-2 TGTGCCAGCAGCCGCCGACCCGGGACTAGCGGAGATACGCAGTATTTT CASSRRPGTSGDTQYF
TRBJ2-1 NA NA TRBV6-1 TGTGCCAGCAGTGGTCTAGCCCACAATGAGCAGTTCTTC CASSGLAHNEQFF
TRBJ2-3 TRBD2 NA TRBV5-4 TGTGCCAGCAGCCAAGATCTGGGGGGAGGGACGCAGTATTTT CASSQDLGGGTQYF
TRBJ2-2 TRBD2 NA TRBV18 TGTGCCAGCTCACCTAGCGGGAGAGCTATGAACACCGGGGAGCTGTTTTTT CASSPSGRAMNTGELFF
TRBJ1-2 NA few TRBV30 TGTGCCTGGACAACCCCCGGGGCCTTCTGGGGCTACACCTTC CAWTTPGAFWGYTF
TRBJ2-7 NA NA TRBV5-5 TGTGCCAGCAGCTTGGTGGGGTTCTCCTACGAGCAGTACTTC CASSLVGFSYEQYF
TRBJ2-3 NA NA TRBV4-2 TGTGCCAGCAGCCAAGATGCCGCGGTCGGAGGCACAGATACGCAGTATTTT CASSQDAAVGGTDTQYF
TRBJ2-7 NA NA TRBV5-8 TGTGCCAGCAGCTTGGTTTTTCTCCGGGACAAAACATACGAGCAGTACTTC CASSLVFLRDKTYEQYF
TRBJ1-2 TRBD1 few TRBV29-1 TGCAGCGTCGCCGGGACAGGGGGCAATCTGGATGGCTACACCTTC CSVAGTGGNLDGYTF
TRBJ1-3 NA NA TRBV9 TGTGCCAGCAGCGTAGGGACGGTCTCTGGAAACACCATATATTTT CASSVGTVSGNTIYF
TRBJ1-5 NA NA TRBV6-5 TGTGCCAGCAGCCAGGGACTTTATCAGCCCCAGCATTTT CASSQGLYQPQHF
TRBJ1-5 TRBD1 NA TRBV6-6 TGTGCCAGCAGTTACTGGGACAGGGGGCTTAGTCAGCCCCAGCATTTT CASSYWDRGLSQPQHF
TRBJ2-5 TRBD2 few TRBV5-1 TGCGCCAGCAGCTGGACTAGCGATGAGACCCAGTACTTC CASSWTSDETQYF
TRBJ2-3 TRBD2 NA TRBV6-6 TGTGCCAGCAGGAGGGCGGGGGGGGTGGATACGCAGTATTTT CASRRAGGVDTQYF
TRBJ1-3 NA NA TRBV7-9 TGTGCCAGCCCCCTTCGGAGCTCTGGAAACACCATATATTTT CASPLRSSGNTIYF
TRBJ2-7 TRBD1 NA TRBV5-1 TGCGCCAGCAGCTTGGAGGGACAGGTAGTCTACGAGCAGTACTTC CASSLEGQVVYEQYF
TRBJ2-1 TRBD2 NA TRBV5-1 TGCGCCAGCTTCGTTGGGACTAGCGGACGACAGTACAATGAGCAGTTCTTC CASFVGTSGRQYNEQFF
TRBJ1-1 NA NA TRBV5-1 TGCGCCAGCAGCTTGGCCGCTCTCACGGCAGGCGGGAACACTGAAGCTTTCTTT CASSLAALTAGGNTEAFF
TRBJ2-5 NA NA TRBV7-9 TGTGCCAGCAGCCTAAAAGAGACCCAGTACTTC CASSLKETQYF
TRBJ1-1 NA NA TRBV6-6 TGTGCCAGCAGCCGCCTGGTGATCACGAACACTGAAGCTTTCTTT CASSRLVITNTEAFF
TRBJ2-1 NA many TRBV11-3 TGTGCCAGCAGCCCGGGGCCCTACAATGAGCAGTTCTTC CASSPGPYNEQFF
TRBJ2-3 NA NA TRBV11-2 TGTGCCAGCAGCTTCTCCCCACCGGATACGCAGTATTTT CASSFSPPDTQYF
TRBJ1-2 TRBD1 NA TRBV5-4 TGTGCCAGCAGCTCCGGGACAGGATCTTATGGCTACACCTTC CASSSGTGSYGYTF
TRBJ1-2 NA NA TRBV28 TGTGCCAGCAGCCTCTACTTGAACTATGGCTACACCTTC CASSLYLNYGYTF
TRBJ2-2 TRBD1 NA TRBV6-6 TGTGCCAGCAGAAGACAGGGGGCGTTCACCGGGGAGCTGTTTTTT CASRRQGAFTGELFF
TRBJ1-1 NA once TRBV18 TGTGCCAGCTCACCAGTGACAGCCGAAGCTTTCTTT CASSPVTAEAFF
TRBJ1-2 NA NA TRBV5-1 TGCGCCAGCAGCTTGGCCGTAGCTGGCTATGGCTACACCTTC CASSLAVAGYGYTF
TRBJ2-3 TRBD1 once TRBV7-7 TGTGCTAGCAGAAACAGGGGTGGAACAGATACGCAGTATTTT CASRNRGGTDTQYF
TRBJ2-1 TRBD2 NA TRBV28 TGTGCCAGCAGTACCTTAGCGGGAGGGCTAAATGAGCAGTTCTTC CASSTLAGGLNEQFF
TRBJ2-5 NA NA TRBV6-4 TGTGCCAGCAGAGCCGGGACACAACAAGAGACCCAGTACTTC CASRAGTQQETQYF
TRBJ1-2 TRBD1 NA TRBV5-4 TGTGCCAGCAGCGGACGGGACAGGGAAGGCTATGGCTACACCTTC CASSGRDREGYGYTF
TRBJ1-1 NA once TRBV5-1 TGCGCCAGCAGCTTGGAAGGCAGGGTGAACACTGAAGCTTTCTTT CASSLEGRVNTEAFF